This entry lists 29 T cell receptor beta chains sequenced from one sample in a study of blood T cell repertoires in COVID-19. Method: immunoSEQ multiplex PCR; TCRdb's copy keeps in-frame clones and lacks some. The sample includes around 72,000 clones, roughly 88% of them seen just once. The sequenced sample consisted of peripheral blood. These receptors all stem from a man aged 50-60 years with acute or convalescent COVID-19.

The chain uses TRBV19 and TRBJ1-2, with D perhaps matching TRBD1 (5 bases). This CDR3 spans 16 amino acids. The germline V gene encodes CDR1 LNHDA and CDR2 SQIVND (reference sequence). V was trimmed by 0 bases and J by 2 bases, leaving 13 bases between them. The CDR3 is CASSIDPLGGNYGYTF. DNA for the CDR3: TGTGCCAGTAGTATAGATCCCCTGGGGGGGAACTATGGCTACACCTTC.

V usage is TRBV9 and J usage is TRBJ2-3; 13 positions match TRBD2. The J segment lost 6 bases and the V segment lost 0 bases, leaving 7 bases of the junction unmatched. The CDR3 is 17 residues long. CDR1 SGDLS and CDR2 YYNGEE come from the germline V gene. The CDR3 region is CASSVDTGTSGVDTQYF. CDR3 DNA sequence: TGTGCCAGCAGCGTAGATACCGGGACTAGCGGGGTGGATACGCAGTATTTT.

The chain uses TRBV7-6 and TRBJ2-7, with D perhaps matching TRBD2 (5 bases). Between the trimmed V and J ends, which lost 5 bases and 0 bases, there was a span of 8 bases. CDR3 length equals 13 residues. Looked up from germline, CDR1 is SGHVS and CDR2 is FNYEAQ. The DNA of the CDR3 is TGTGCCAGCAGCCCCGGGATCTCCTACGAGCAGTACTTC. It codes for CASSPGISYEQYF.

This rearrangement joins TRBV19 to TRBJ1-6; D uncertain. V lost 6 bases to trimming and J lost 8 bases, with 11 bases between them. Germline loops: CDR1 LNHDA, CDR2 SQIVND (reference sequence). The CDR3 has 13 amino acids. CDR3 DNA: TGTGCCAGTAGGGCCGGGTGGGATTCACCCCTCCACTTT. It encodes CASRAGWDSPLHF.

The V gene is TRBV30, the J gene TRBJ2-5, with TRBD2 matching over 14 bases. The CDR3 totals 18 residues. Per the germline V gene, CDR1 is GTSNPN and CDR2 is SVGIG (reference sequence). The V gene end was trimmed by 6 bases and the J gene end by 0 bases; junction bases not matched to a gene: 12. CDR3 in amino acids: CACPRGTSGGLYQETQYF. The DNA for the CDR3 is TGTGCCTGTCCAAGGGGGACTAGCGGGGGCTTGTACCAAGAGACCCAGTACTTC.

This CDR3 reads CSVLSGGAADTQYF. CDR3 DNA: TGCAGCGTTCTTAGCGGGGGGGCCGCAGATACGCAGTATTTT. V is TRBV29-1 and J is TRBJ2-3; 11 bases map to TRBD2. The germline V gene encodes CDR1 SQVTM and CDR2 ANQGSEA. The CDR3 totals 14 residues. The V and J ends lost 5 bases and 4 bases, in that order; junction bases with no gene match: 5.

The chain employs TRBV2 and TRBJ2-1; 7 bases match TRBD2. After removal of 10 bases from V and 4 bases from J, the junction contained 10 bases not matched to a gene. Germline values: CDR1 SNHLY, CDR2 FYNNEI. The CDR3 is made up of 14 amino acids. CDR3 bases: TGTGCCAACACCGACCAAGCGGGGTACAATGAGCAGTTCTTC. Protein: CANTDQAGYNEQFF.

The chain combines TRBV27 with TRBJ2-2, with TRBD2 as a possible D gene (6 bases). CDR1 and CDR2 from the germline V gene are MNHEY and SMNVEV (reference sequence). The CDR3 length is 16 residues. Trimming pared 6 bases from V and 1 base from J, leaving 15 bases between. The CDR3 DNA follows: TGTGCCAGCAGACCCGGGACTTCCTTGAACACCGGGGAGCTGTTTTTT. This encodes CASRPGTSLNTGELFF.

This chain links TRBV6-5 with TRBJ2-3, with D possibly matching TRBD2 (6 bases). V was shortened by 6 bases and J by 0 bases, with 13 bases between the two germline ends. Germline loops: CDR1 MNHEY, CDR2 SVGAGI. The CDR3 is 15 residues long. The CDR3 here is CASRLLEGSTDTQYF. CDR3 sequence (DNA): TGTGCCAGCAGACTACTGGAGGGAAGCACAGATACGCAGTATTTT.

The chain is built from TRBV6-5 and TRBJ1-1, with 7 bases that match TRBD1. CDR1 MNHEY and CDR2 SVGAGI come from the germline V gene. The CDR3 spans 14 residues. Trimming cost V 5 bases and J 0 bases; bases outside gene matches: 3. CDR3 sequence: CASSRDSLNTEAFF. DNA for the CDR3: TGTGCCAGCAGTAGGGACAGTCTGAACACTGAAGCTTTCTTT.

The chain combines TRBV10-1 with TRBJ2-3; the D gene is possibly TRBD2 (5 bases). In germline, CDR1 is WNHNN, CDR2 SYGVQD (reference sequence). The CDR3 covers 15 residues. Trimming took off 3 bases at V and 3 bases at J, with 13 bases between the two ends. This chain's CDR3 is CASSDSGLGTDTQYF. CDR3 sequence (DNA): TGCGCCAGCAGTGACTCTGGACTGGGGACAGATACGCAGTATTTT.

This rearrangement joins TRBV27 to TRBJ2-2; D is ambiguous. This CDR3 is 12 amino acids long. The germline CDR1 and CDR2 sequences are MNHEY and SMNVEV (reference sequence). V was trimmed by 4 bases and J by 8 bases, leaving 8 bases between them. CDR3 bases: TGTGCCAGCAGTTACCCCAGTGGGGAGCTGTTTTTT. Amino acid sequence: CASSYPSGELFF.

The CDR3 DNA reads TGTGCCATCAGTGAAGGGACAAGAAACAATGAGCAGTTCTTC. Translated: CAISEGTRNNEQFF. V is TRBV10-3 and J is TRBJ2-1; possibly TRBD1 for D (6 bases). CDR1 is ENHRY and CDR2 is SYGVKD in the germline V gene. Trimming cost V 3 bases and J 5 bases, with 11 bases left between them. The CDR3 contains 14 residues.

V and J are TRBV9 and TRBJ2-3; TRBD2 might be the D (5 bases). CDR1 and CDR2 (germline): SGDLS, YYNGEE. The CDR3 runs to 16 residues. The V gene lost 4 bases and the J gene lost 0 bases, with 15 bases spanning the gap. The CDR3 DNA reads as TGTGCCAGCAGCCCCCGCCCCGGGGTAAGCACAGATACGCAGTATTTT. Translating it yields CASSPRPGVSTDTQYF.

The V and J genes are TRBV27 and TRBJ1-2; 7 bases are a match to TRBD1. The CDR3 runs to 15 residues. The junction had 11 bases not matched to a gene; V was cut back by 5 bases and J by 5 bases. Germline values: CDR1 MNHEY, CDR2 SMNVEV (reference sequence). CDR3 bases: TGTGCCAGCAGTGTAAACAGGGGAGGTCAGTATGGCTACACCTTC. Translation gives CASSVNRGGQYGYTF.

In nucleotides, the CDR3 is TGTGCCAGCAGACAGGGGGCCAACACTGAAGCTTTCTTT. Protein: CASRQGANTEAFF. The chain links TRBV6-5 to TRBJ1-1; 9 positions match TRBD1. CDR3 length equals 13 residues. In germline, CDR1 is MNHEY, CDR2 SVGAGI. V shed 6 bases and J 2 bases; nucleotides not matched to a gene: 1.

V gene TRBV5-1 combines with J gene TRBJ2-3; the D gene is possibly TRBD1 (7 bases). The CDR3 is 16 residues long. Trimming pared 5 bases from V and 0 bases from J, leaving 16 bases between. Per germline, CDR1 SGHRS and CDR2 YFSETQ. The CDR3 coding sequence is TGCGCCAGCAGGGAGCAGGGGGGTGCTAGCACAGATACGCAGTATTTT. Translation gives CASREQGGASTDTQYF.

A note on this clone: One end of the junction is discordant with germline, which a read error may explain. The chain couples TRBV5-1 to TRBJ1-6, with 11 bases lining up with TRBD1. Germline-derived CDR1 and CDR2 are SGHRS and YFSETQ. The CDR3 is made up of 11 amino acids. The CDR3 sequence: CASSSGTGGDF. CDR3 coding DNA: TGCGCCAGCAGCTCTGGGACAGGGGGTGATTTT.

V is TRBV5-1 and J is TRBJ2-1, with 8 positions matching TRBD1. Germline V gene sequence: CDR1 SGHRS, CDR2 YFSETQ. Trimming at V came to 3 bases and at J to 6 bases, leaving 11 bases not matched to a gene. The CDR3 spans 16 residues. This chain's CDR3 is CASSWAGTGGPNEQFF. The CDR3 DNA follows: TGCGCCAGCAGCTGGGCAGGGACAGGAGGGCCCAATGAGCAGTTCTTC.

The J gene is TRBJ1-1, the V gene TRBV6-5; 7 bases are a match to TRBD1. The CDR3 loop spans 15 amino acids. CDR1 and CDR2 (germline): MNHEY, SVGAGI. V was pared by 0 bases and J by 0 bases, with 1 base of the junction left unmatched. The CDR3 DNA is TGTGCCAGCAGTTACTCGGACAGGATGAACACTGAAGCTTTCTTT. Translating it yields CASSYSDRMNTEAFF.

The CDR3 spells CASTLQSGGAFF. The CDR3 DNA reads TGTGCCAGCACACTCCAGTCAGGGGGAGCTTTCTTT. The rearrangement links TRBV12-3 or TRBV12-4 to TRBJ1-1; TRBD1 matches at 7 bases. The length of the CDR3 is 12 residues. Unmatched junction bases numbered 9, after V lost 7 bases and J lost 10 bases.

V and J are TRBV28 and TRBJ1-2, with D possibly TRBD1 on 6 matching bases. V lost 4 bases, J lost 1 base, and 13 bases lay in between. Germline loops: CDR1 MDHEN, CDR2 SYDVKM. The CDR3 is 15 residues long. The CDR3 DNA is TGTGCCAGCAGTTCAGCCGGGACAAATAACTATGGCTACACCTTC. It encodes CASSSAGTNNYGYTF.

The chain couples TRBV24-1 to TRBJ1-5, with 9 bases matching TRBD1. Germline V lookup: CDR1 KGHDR, CDR2 SFDVKD. Trimming cost V 5 bases and J 4 bases; bases outside gene matches: 20. The CDR3 runs 20 residues. CDR3 protein: CATSAKGHRGRSLGNQPQHF. DNA of the CDR3: TGTGCCACCAGTGCCAAAGGCCACAGGGGGCGATCACTGGGGAATCAGCCCCAGCATTTT.

This sequence joins TRBV7-3 and TRBJ2-1, with TRBD2 matching 12 bases. Germline CDR1 reads SGHTA; CDR2 reads FQGTGA. This CDR3 contains 15 residues. The V gene end was trimmed by 5 bases and the J gene end by 6 bases; junction bases not matched to a gene: 5. CDR3 protein: CASSPGLAGLNEQFF. Here the CDR3 DNA reads TGTGCCAGCAGCCCGGGACTAGCGGGCCTCAATGAGCAGTTCTTC.

This sequence joins TRBV19 and TRBJ2-1; 9 nucleotides line up with TRBD1. Germline V gene sequence: CDR1 LNHDA, CDR2 SQIVND (reference sequence). Germline trimming cut 0 bases from V and 7 bases from J; bases unmatched to any gene: 10. CDR3 length: 17 amino acids. The CDR3 sequence: CASSIDLSGQGWNEQFF. The DNA of the CDR3 is TGTGCCAGTAGTATAGATCTATCTGGACAGGGGTGGAATGAGCAGTTCTTC.

The genes are TRBV19 and TRBJ1-2; no clear D gene. Between the trimmed V and J ends, which lost 1 base and 5 bases, there was a span of 8 bases. Germline loops: CDR1 LNHDA, CDR2 SQIVND (reference sequence). This CDR3 region has 13 residues. The DNA for the CDR3 is TGTGCCAGTAGTATAGCGGGAGATTATGGCTACACCTTC. Translating gives CASSIAGDYGYTF.

The V and J genes are TRBV11-2 and TRBJ1-2; D is uncertain. The V and J ends lost 1 base and 0 bases respectively, with 15 bases between them. The CDR3 runs to 17 residues. CDR1 is SGHAT and CDR2 is FQNNGV in the germline V gene. The CDR3 DNA sequence: TGTGCCAGCAGCTTAGGAGAAGGAGCTCCGCCTAACTATGGCTACACCTTC. Its protein product is CASSLGEGAPPNYGYTF. Combining the CDR3 with reference TRBV11-2 and TRBJ1-2 gives the whole variable domain EAGVAQSPRYKIIEKRQSVAFWCNPISGHATLYWYQQILGQGPKLLIQFQNNGVVDDSQLPKDRFSAERLKGVDSTLKIQPAKLEDSAVYLCASSLGEGAPPNYGYTFGSGTRLTVV.

The chain combines TRBV11-1 with TRBJ1-6; weak D call: TRBD1 (6 bases). The CDR3 spans 13 residues. Trimming cost V 5 bases and J 9 bases, with 11 bases left between them. The V gene's germline CDR1 is SGHAT and CDR2 FQDESV (reference sequence). The CDR3 here is CASSPGVGSPLHF. The DNA for the CDR3 is TGTGCCAGCAGCCCAGGGGTCGGTTCACCCCTCCACTTT.

This rearrangement joins TRBV5-1 to TRBJ1-1; no reliable D call. The CDR3 extends over 17 amino acids. The V end lost 3 bases, the J end lost 4 bases, and 22 bases lay between the germline ends. CDR1 is SGHRS and CDR2 is YFSETQ in the germline V gene. CDR3 region: CASSSPGGANMGTEAFF. The CDR3, as DNA: TGCGCCAGCAGCTCCCCCGGAGGTGCAAACATGGGCACTGAAGCTTTCTTT.